These 20 T cell receptor beta chains came from one sample sequenced in a study of shared clonotypes between healthy human individuals. The protocol was immunoSEQ multiplex PCR, while the TCRdb copy is restricted to in-frame clones and leaves out a portion. The table includes 740,000 or so clones, 55% to 85% detected once. The sample was memory CD4+ T cells sorted from blood. Regarding subset: CD45RA-negative fraction. All receptors come from a woman in her 30s in good health.

The rearrangement uses TRBV19 and TRBJ1-1; unclear D gene. This CDR3 has 12 amino acids. CDR1 is LNHDA, CDR2 SQIVND, per germline (reference sequence). The V end was cut by 4 bases, the J end by 8 bases, with 11 bases between. For the CDR3, the DNA is TGTGCCAGTAGTACTACCGCACAGGAAGCTTTCTTT. Its translation: CASSTTAQEAFF.

Ten or more counts support this clone. This chain uses TRBV7-2 with TRBJ1-1; 8 bases fit TRBD1. CDR1 is SGHTA and CDR2 is FQGNSA in the germline V gene. The trim removed 5 bases at V and 1 base at J, leaving 3 bases unmatched. The CDR3 is 14 amino acids. CDR3 protein: CASSRGTGNTEAFF. In DNA form, the CDR3 reads TGTGCCAGCAGCCGCGGGACAGGGAACACTGAAGCTTTCTTT.

The chain links TRBV19 to TRBJ2-7; TRBD1 agrees at 10 bases. Looked up from germline, CDR1 is LNHDA and CDR2 is SQIVND (reference sequence). The CDR3 consists of 12 residues. For the CDR3, the DNA is TGTGCTAGGACAGGGGGTTCCTACGAGCAGTACTTC. Translating it yields CARTGGSYEQYF.

This clone came up a few times. The chain uses TRBV5-1 and TRBJ1-5; TRBD1 matches at 8 bases. Per the germline V gene, CDR1 is SGHRS and CDR2 is YFSETQ. The ends lost 4 bases at V and 6 bases at J; junction bases unmatched: 6. This CDR3 has 14 residues. CDR3 nucleotide sequence: TGCGCCAGCAGCACCGGGACAGGCGCTCAGCCCCAGCATTTT. Amino acids: CASSTGTGAQPQHF.

This clone was found many times. This specimen includes other DNA sequences encoding the same CDR3. V is TRBV19 and J is TRBJ1-2; 7 bases fit TRBD1. Germline CDR1 is LNHDA and CDR2 is SQIVND (reference sequence). There are 15 residues in the CDR3. V trimming: 2 bases; J trimming: 4 bases; junction bases outside the gene matches: 7. CDR3 residues: CASSIWTGESYGYTF. In nucleotides, the CDR3 is TGTGCCAGTAGTATATGGACAGGCGAGAGCTATGGCTACACCTTC.

The chain recombines TRBV5-1 with TRBJ2-5; unclear D gene. Germline CDR1 SGHRS, CDR2 YFSETQ. Trimming removed 4 bases from V and 1 base from J, with 8 bases in between. This CDR3 contains 13 residues. The CDR3 DNA follows: TGCGCCAGCAGCAGGGCTTCCCAAGAGACCCAGTACTTC. Translated: CASSRASQETQYF.

The V gene is TRBV21-1, the J gene TRBJ2-5; TRBD2, as called in the table, went unchecked against the DNA. TRBV21-1 is listed as a pseudogene. CDR3 size: 15 residues. The CDR3 sequence is CASTLLRVIQETQYF. The CDR3, as DNA: TGTGCCAGCACGTTGTTGAGGGTGATCCAAGAGACCCAGTACTTC.

With respect to this clone: Other DNA sequences within the sample encode an identical CDR3. This chain links TRBV30 with TRBJ1-5, with D unresolved. CDR3 length: 13 amino acids. V was clipped by 0 bases and J by 3 bases, with 6 bases between them. The germline V gene has CDR1 GTSNPN and CDR2 SVGIG (reference sequence). For the CDR3, the DNA is TGTGCCTGGAGTGTACAGCCCAATCAGCCCCAGCATTTT. It translates to CAWSVQPNQPQHF.

The V and J genes are TRBV30 and TRBJ2-2; 11 positions agree with TRBD2. The CDR3 loop spans 15 amino acids. The V and J ends lost 5 bases and 7 bases, in that order; junction bases with no gene match: 9. Per germline, CDR1 GTSNPN and CDR2 SVGIG (reference sequence). The CDR3 DNA reads as TGTGCCTGGGCGGGGCTAGCGGGAGGAAACGGGGAGCTGTTTTTT. The encoded protein is CAWAGLAGGNGELFF.

The chain is built from TRBV5-6 and TRBJ1-1; possibly TRBD1 for D (6 bases). The germline V gene has CDR1 SGHDT and CDR2 YYEEEE. The length of the CDR3 is 11 residues. Deletions cut 4 bases from V and 11 bases from J, with 12 bases between. This CDR3 is CASSQQGEAFF. Here the CDR3 DNA reads TGTGCCAGCAGCCAACAGGGTGAGGCTTTCTTT.

This clone was seen only a few times. This rearrangement joins TRBV2 to TRBJ2-7; 8 positions match TRBD2. Losses at the gene ends were 7 bases for V and 3 bases for J; bases not matched to a gene: 5. Germline V gene sequence: CDR1 SNHLY, CDR2 FYNNEI. The CDR3 has 13 residues. The CDR3 is CASNSGSVYEQYF. The CDR3 DNA follows: TGTGCCAGCAACAGCGGGAGCGTCTACGAGCAGTACTTC.

On this clone itself: In the same sample, other DNA sequences code for this CDR3. The gene calls are TRBV5-1 and TRBJ2-7; TRBD2 agrees at 10 bases. With 1 base clipped from V and 3 bases from J, the junction kept 4 bases outside the gene matches. The length of the CDR3 is 15 residues. Germline V CDR1 and CDR2: SGHRS, YFSETQ. In DNA, the CDR3 is TGCGCCAGCAGCTTGTTGGCTAGCGGGAGCTACGAGCAGTACTTC. It is translated as CASSLLASGSYEQYF.

DNA for the CDR3: TGTGCCAGCGGTCCAGAGGCAAGGTTCGATGAGCAGTTCTTC. It translates to CASGPEARFDEQFF. The rearrangement links TRBV11-2 to TRBJ2-1, with D uncertain. V dropped 8 bases and J dropped 8 bases, with 19 bases sitting between them. Germline CDR1 and CDR2: SGHAT and FQNNGV. The CDR3 is made up of 14 amino acids.

This clone was observed a single time. The chain is built from TRBV9 and TRBJ2-1; the match to TRBD2 covers 10 bases. The CDR3 runs to 15 residues. J gave up 8 bases and V 4 bases, and 9 bases lay outside the gene matches. Germline assignment: CDR1 SGDLS and CDR2 YYNGEE. CDR3 protein: CASSPLAGASDEQFF. CDR3 DNA sequence: TGTGCCAGCAGCCCCCTAGCGGGAGCGTCGGATGAGCAGTTCTTC.

This chain joins TRBV6-1 and TRBJ2-7; 12 bases are a match to TRBD1. V trimming: 6 bases; J trimming: 4 bases; junction bases outside the gene matches: 7. Germline assignment: CDR1 MNHNS and CDR2 SASEGT. This CDR3 spans 15 amino acids. The DNA for the CDR3 is TGTGCCAGCAGACCGGGACAGGGGGCAGGATACGAGCAGTACTTC. This encodes CASRPGQGAGYEQYF.

CDR3: CASRPPLGGETQYF. The DNA of the CDR3 is TGTGCCAGCAGACCACCTCTAGGGGGAGAGACCCAGTACTTC. The chain employs TRBV11-2 and TRBJ2-5, with D possibly matching TRBD1 (6 bases). V was clipped by 6 bases and J by 4 bases, with 15 bases between them. The CDR3 sequence is 14 residues long. Germline loops: CDR1 SGHAT, CDR2 FQNNGV.

V usage is TRBV27 and J usage is TRBJ2-7; TRBD2 is a possible D gene (6 bases). With 2 bases removed from V and 3 bases from J, the gap between germline ends came to 14 bases. The CDR3 contains 15 residues. Germline V gene lookup returns CDR1 MNHEY and CDR2 SMNVEV (reference sequence). CDR3 amino acids: CASSLKPSANYEQYF. The CDR3 DNA reads as TGTGCCAGCAGTTTAAAGCCTAGCGCCAACTACGAGCAGTACTTC.

The chain carries TRBV7-2 and TRBJ2-1; D gene ambiguous. Germline V gene data show CDR1 as SGHTA and CDR2 as FQGNSA. The CDR3 has 14 amino acids. V was trimmed by 1 base and J by 6 bases, leaving 10 bases between them. DNA for the CDR3: TGTGCCAGCAGCTTAGGGGGTAGCCCCAATGAGCAGTTCTTC. Its protein product is CASSLGGSPNEQFF. Based on the CDR3 plus reference TRBV7-2 and TRBJ2-1, the full variable domain is GAGVSQSPSNKVTEKGKDVELRCDPISGHTALYWYRQSLGQGLEFLIYFQGNSAPDKSGLPSDRFSAERTGGSVSTLTIQRTQQEDSAVYLCASSLGGSPNEQFFGPGTRLTVL.

The chain is built from TRBV5-1 and TRBJ2-7; D perhaps matches TRBD1 (8 bases). Between the trimmed V and J ends, which lost 2 bases and 5 bases, there was a span of 14 bases. Germline loops: CDR1 SGHRS, CDR2 YFSETQ. This CDR3 contains 14 residues. The CDR3 protein is CASSFTGGDHEQYF. The CDR3 nucleotides read TGCGCCAGCAGCTTTACAGGGGGGGACCACGAGCAGTACTTC.

The chain links TRBV7-8 to TRBJ2-2, with TRBD2 identical over 7 bases. The CDR3 loop spans 16 amino acids. Trimming cost V 6 bases and J 5 bases; bases outside gene matches: 12. Looked up from germline, CDR1 is SGHVS and CDR2 is FQNEAQ. The CDR3 spells CASSPRGAGTTGELFF. CDR3 sequence (DNA): TGTGCCAGCAGTCCCCGGGGAGCGGGAACGACCGGGGAGCTGTTTTTT.